Shown below are 23 T cell receptor beta chains from a single sample sequenced in a study of cytomegalovirus exposure and HLA in healthy donors. PCR employed 60 Vbeta and 13 Jbeta primers. Repertoires were generated with immunoSEQ multiplex PCR, while TCRdb's copy carries only in-frame clones and drops some. This table has around 200,000 clones, roughly 80% appearing once. The sample comprised PBMCs. These receptors all come from a man aged 50 or older in good health and CMV-seronegative.

The V gene is TRBV12-5, the J gene TRBJ1-3; 12 nucleotides line up with TRBD1. The germline CDR1 and CDR2 sequences are LGHNT and FRNRAP. The CDR3 runs 15 residues. V dropped 6 bases and J dropped 4; count of bases not matched to a gene: 4. The CDR3 DNA follows: TGTGCTAGTGGGGGGACAGGGGGCTACGGAAACACCATATATTTT. Its protein product is CASGGTGGYGNTIYF.

This clone was found once. The chain has TRBV7-9 and TRBJ1-1, with 7 bases identical to TRBD1. CDR1 and CDR2 (germline): SEHNR, FQNEAQ (reference sequence). V was pared by 7 bases and J by 8 bases, with 7 bases of the junction left unmatched. The CDR3 has 12 residues. CDR3 sequence: CASTQTGSEAFF. The CDR3 bases are TGTGCCAGCACCCAGACAGGGTCCGAAGCTTTCTTT.

The V and J genes are TRBV30 and TRBJ2-7, with no clear D. Per germline, CDR1 GTSNPN and CDR2 SVGIG (reference sequence). The V gene lost 2 bases and the J gene lost 9 bases, with 11 bases spanning the gap. This CDR3 contains 11 residues. The CDR3 bases are TGTGCCTGGAGTACCGCAGGCGTGCAGTACTTC. Its translation is CAWSTAGVQYF.

The V gene is TRBV6-5, the J gene TRBJ1-1, with D tentatively TRBD1 (6 bases). The CDR3 spans 16 residues. Between the trimmed V and J ends, which lost 0 bases and 1 base, there was a span of 12 bases. Germline-derived CDR1 and CDR2 are MNHEY and SVGAGI. CDR3 sequence: CASSYSTGTRNTEAFF. The CDR3 region has the DNA TGTGCCAGCAGTTACTCTACCGGGACAAGGAACACTGAAGCTTTCTTT.

V is TRBV18 and J is TRBJ2-5; a possible D gene is TRBD1 (6 bases). V dropped 2 bases and J dropped 2 bases, with 12 bases sitting between them. The CDR3 runs 15 residues. In germline, CDR1 is KGHSH, CDR2 LQKENI. CDR3 sequence (DNA): TGTGCCAGCTCACCAACAGGAACAGGGCAAGAGACCCAGTACTTC. Encoded protein: CASSPTGTGQETQYF.

The V call is TRBV7-2, the J call TRBJ1-5; tentative D call: TRBD1 (6 bases). The CDR3 extends over 14 amino acids. V lost 4 bases and J 5 bases, leaving 12 bases between the germline ends. The V gene's germline CDR1 is SGHTA and CDR2 FQGNSA. The CDR3 DNA is TGTGCCAGCAGCTACAGCAGGGGCGATCAGCCCCAGCATTTT. This gives the protein CASSYSRGDQPQHF.

A note on this clone: The sample carries other DNA sequences with the same CDR3. The CDR3 DNA sequence: TGCGCCAGCAGCCAAGGACAGGGGGGTCAGCCCCAGCATTTT. It yields the protein CASSQGQGGQPQHF. The chain employs TRBV4-3 and TRBJ1-5; 9 bases agree with TRBD1. V trimming: 1 base; J trimming: 6 bases; junction bases outside the gene matches: 1. The CDR3 covers 14 residues. Germline CDR1 is LGHNA and CDR2 is YSLEER.

The chain uses TRBV7-9 and TRBJ2-1, with D perhaps TRBD1 (6 bases). V lost 5 bases to trimming and J lost 0 bases, with 14 bases between them. CDR1 and CDR2 (germline): SEHNR, FQNEAQ (reference sequence). The CDR3 consists of 16 residues. CDR3 nucleotides: TGTGCCAGCAGCGGGGTCAGGGGAAGCTCCTACAATGAGCAGTTCTTC. Amino acid sequence: CASSGVRGSSYNEQFF. Supplemented by reference TRBV7-9 and TRBJ2-1, the full variable domain reads DTGVSQNPRHKITKRGQNVTFRCDPISEHNRLYWYRQTLGQGPEFLTYFQNEAQLEKSRLLSDRFSAERPKGSFSTLEIQRTEQGDSAMYLCASSGVRGSSYNEQFFGPGTRLTVL.

This clone has just a few counts. V is TRBV25-1 and J is TRBJ1-1, with TRBD1 matching 8 bases. Trimming removed 2 bases from V and 4 bases from J; junction bases left unmatched: 6. Germline V gene lookup returns CDR1 MGHDK and CDR2 SYGVNS. This CDR3 region has 15 residues. Here the CDR3 reads CASSEPHRGSTEAFF. As DNA, the CDR3 is TGTGCCAGCAGTGAACCTCACAGGGGGAGCACTGAAGCTTTCTTT. Looking up the rest from reference TRBV25-1 and TRBJ1-1 gives the full variable domain: EADIYQTPRYLVIGTGKKITLECSQTMGHDKMYWYQQDPGMELHLIHYSYGVNSTEKGDLSSESTVSRIRTEHFPLTLESARPSHTSQYLCASSEPHRGSTEAFFGQGTRLTVV.

The gene calls are TRBV6-1 and TRBJ2-2; maybe TRBD1 (6 bases). The CDR3 spans 13 residues. Looked up from germline, CDR1 is MNHNS and CDR2 is SASEGT. V was clipped by 7 bases and J by 2 bases, with 8 bases between them. The CDR3 DNA reads as TGTGCCAGCAACAGGGAAAACACCGGGGAGCTGTTTTTT. Its protein product is CASNRENTGELFF.

This clone has just a few counts. The chain employs TRBV6-5 and TRBJ2-7, with TRBD1 matching over 9 bases. Germline values: CDR1 MNHEY, CDR2 SVGAGI. The CDR3 runs to 14 residues. With V trimmed by 11 bases and J by 3 bases, 11 bases remained unmatched. The CDR3 region is CAAGQGEGIYEQYF. CDR3 DNA: TGTGCCGCGGGACAGGGTGAAGGGATCTACGAGCAGTACTTC.

V gene TRBV12-5 combines with J gene TRBJ1-5, with a tentative D call TRBD1 (5 bases). Deletions cut 6 bases from V and 5 bases from J, with 14 bases between. The CDR3 totals 14 residues. Germline V gives CDR1 LGHNT, CDR2 FRNRAP. The CDR3 nucleotides read TGTGCTAGTGGGCAGGGTCGGAGGGATCAGCCCCAGCATTTT. This translates into CASGQGRRDQPQHF. Variable domain in full (rest from reference TRBV12-5 and TRBJ1-5): DARVTQTPRHKVTEMGQEVTMRCQPILGHNTVFWYRQTMMQGLELLAYFRNRAPLDDSGMPKDRFSAEMPDATLATLKIQPSEPRDSAVYFCASGQGRRDQPQHFGDGTRLSIL.

The J gene is TRBJ1-2, the V gene TRBV6-5, with 7 bases aligning to TRBD1. The V and J ends lost 6 bases and 7 bases, in that order; junction bases with no gene match: 11. The germline V gene has CDR1 MNHEY and CDR2 SVGAGI. The CDR3 length is 14 residues. CDR3 sequence (DNA): TGTGCCAGCAGGACTGGGACAGTGGGGATTGGCTACACCTTC. Translated: CASRTGTVGIGYTF.

The chain combines TRBV5-3 with TRBJ1-5; possible D gene TRBD1, 6 bases. TRBV5-3 is an open reading frame whose function is uncertain. CDR3 length: 13 amino acids. V was clipped by 2 bases and J by 12 bases, with 15 bases between them. CDR3: CARSFAGGGFQHF. CDR3 DNA sequence: TGTGCCAGAAGCTTTGCGGGGGGCGGGTTCCAGCATTTT.

As for this clone: The junction departs from germline at one end; a sequencing error may be responsible. The chain joins TRBV4-3 to TRBJ2-1; no reliable D call. The CDR3 has 13 amino acids. Per the germline V gene, CDR1 is LGHNA and CDR2 is YSLEER. This CDR3 reads CTSSQDSNNEQFF. CDR3 coding DNA: TGCACCAGCAGCCAAGATTCAAACAATGAGCAGTTCTTC.

The chain links TRBV5-8 to TRBJ1-2; a possible D gene is TRBD1 (5 bases). Trimming left V 6 bases short and J 4 bases short, with 16 bases between. Germline V gives CDR1 SGHTS, CDR2 YDEGEE. This CDR3 comprises 14 residues. CDR3: CASTLRGGPYGYTF. DNA for the CDR3: TGTGCCAGCACCCTTAGGGGAGGACCCTATGGCTACACCTTC.

The genes are TRBV19 and TRBJ2-7; 7 nucleotides align to TRBD1. This CDR3 has 11 residues. CDR1 LNHDA and CDR2 SQIVND come from the germline V gene (reference sequence). The V segment lost 10 bases and the J segment 5 bases; nucleotides outside the gene matches: 5. CDR3 residues: CATGGGNEQYF. The CDR3 DNA is TGTGCCACAGGGGGTGGGAACGAGCAGTACTTC.

The chain carries TRBV29-1 and TRBJ2-3; 8 nucleotides line up with TRBD2. CDR1 is SQVTM and CDR2 is ANQGSEA in the germline V gene. This CDR3 is built from 13 residues. J was trimmed by 7 bases and V by 4 bases; bases with no gene match: 7. The CDR3 region is CSVVGGGINTQYF. In nucleotides, the CDR3 is TGCAGCGTTGTAGGCGGGGGGATAAATACGCAGTATTTT.

This chain joins TRBV7-3 and TRBJ2-2, with 7 bases that match TRBD1. The germline V gene has CDR1 SGHTA and CDR2 FQGTGA. The CDR3 is 16 amino acids. The V segment lost 5 bases and the J segment 2 bases; nucleotides outside the gene matches: 8. DNA for the CDR3: TGTGCCAGCAGCCCATGGGGACAGCTTAACACCGGGGAGCTGTTTTTT. It yields the protein CASSPWGQLNTGELFF. Combining the CDR3 with reference TRBV7-3 and TRBJ2-2 gives the whole variable domain GAGVSQTPSNKVTEKGKYVELRCDPISGHTALYWYRQSLGQGPEFLIYFQGTGAADDSGLPNDRFFAVRPEGSVSTLKIQRTERGDSAVYLCASSPWGQLNTGELFFGEGSRLTVL.

The V and J genes are TRBV5-1 and TRBJ2-7, with 9 positions matching TRBD1. CDR1 is SGHRS and CDR2 is YFSETQ in the germline V gene. The CDR3 sequence is 15 residues long. V lost 4 bases, J lost 5 bases, and 10 bases stayed unmatched. In nucleotides, the CDR3 is TGCGCCAGCAGCCTAATAGAGGACAGGGGAAACGAGCAGTACTTC. Translated: CASSLIEDRGNEQYF.

This chain joins TRBV4-3 and TRBJ2-3; 8 bases match TRBD2. Germline V gene data show CDR1 as LGHNA and CDR2 as YSLEER. The CDR3 runs 17 residues. V shed 4 bases and J 4 bases; nucleotides not matched to a gene: 13. This CDR3 reads CASSLGRSGGNADTQYF. CDR3 DNA sequence: TGCGCCAGCAGCCTCGGAAGGTCGGGGGGGAATGCAGATACGCAGTATTTT.

The chain links TRBV4-3 to TRBJ1-2; 7 nucleotides match TRBD1. The V segment lost 3 bases and the J segment 6 bases; nucleotides outside the gene matches: 7. CDR1 is LGHNA, CDR2 YSLEER, per germline. CDR3 size: 14 residues. The CDR3 coding sequence is TGCGCCAGCAGCCAGCTAACAGGGGTGGATGGCTACACCTTC. It yields the protein CASSQLTGVDGYTF.

V is TRBV7-9 and J is TRBJ1-2; D gene uncertain. The CDR3 totals 14 residues. V dropped 0 bases and J dropped 6 bases, with 11 bases sitting between them. Germline loops: CDR1 SEHNR, CDR2 FQNEAQ (reference sequence). CDR3 sequence reads: CASSLARAGDGYTF. CDR3 coding DNA: TGTGCCAGCAGCTTAGCACGGGCCGGGGATGGCTACACCTTC.